These T cell receptor beta chains were read from a single sample in a study of early T cells in non-severe SARS-CoV-2 infection. TCRdb analysed the 5' RACE reads with MiXCR anew, one entry per CDR3 protein. The sample lists under 30,000 distinct CDR3 sequences; about 5.8% were seen once. Sequencing was performed on whole blood. These receptor sequences come from an adult who was a healthcare worker with PCR-confirmed SARS-CoV-2 infection or an uninfected control (not recorded which). Each CDR3 is given with its conserved first and last residue. A D gene is named only where the DNA matches it firmly. For some rows the clone size is stated as once, few or many, or as a class when expanded; others skip it.

cdr3_aa: CSAQSGTENSPLHF
cdr3_nt: TGCAGTGCCCAGTCCGGGACAGAAAATTCACCCCTCCACTTT
clone_size: medium-sized
j_call: TRBJ1-6
d_call: TRBD1
cdr3_length: 14
v_call: TRBV20-1

cdr3_aa: CASSLGSNIQYF
cdr3_nt: TGTGCCAGCAGCTTAGGATCTAACATTCAGTACTTC
clone_size: few
j_call: TRBJ2-4
d_call: .
cdr3_length: 12
v_call: TRBV7-9

cdr3_aa: CASSISGGATYNEQFF
cdr3_nt: TGTGCCAGCAGCATCAGCGGGGGGGCTACCTACAATGAGCAGTTCTTC
clone_size: few
j_call: TRBJ2-1
d_call: TRBD2
cdr3_length: 16
v_call: TRBV7-6

cdr3_aa: CASSPILGEQFF
cdr3_nt: TGTGCCAGCAGTCCTATCCTGGGTGAGCAGTTCTTC
clone_size: many
j_call: TRBJ2-1
d_call: .
cdr3_length: 12
v_call: TRBV27

cdr3_aa: CATSEGGRSNTGELFF
cdr3_nt: TGTGCCACCAGTGAGGGCGGGAGGTCGAACACCGGGGAGCTGTTTTTT
clone_size: few
j_call: TRBJ2-2
d_call: TRBD2
cdr3_length: 16
v_call: TRBV24-1

cdr3_aa: CSARDQARSGANVLTF
cdr3_nt: TGCAGTGCTAGAGATCAGGCTAGATCTGGGGCCAACGTCCTGACTTTC
clone_size: many
j_call: TRBJ2-6
d_call: .
cdr3_length: 16
v_call: TRBV20-1

cdr3_aa: CASSLPPEQYF
cdr3_nt: TGTGCCAGCAGCTTGCCCCCCGAGCAGTACTTC
clone_size: few
j_call: TRBJ2-7
d_call: .
cdr3_length: 11
v_call: TRBV5-4

cdr3_aa: CASSVSGRPYNEQFF
cdr3_nt: TGTGCCAGTAGTGTTAGCGGGAGGCCCTACAATGAGCAGTTCTTC
clone_size: many
j_call: TRBJ2-1
d_call: TRBD2
cdr3_length: 15
v_call: TRBV19

cdr3_aa: CASSYMGTGVEQFF
cdr3_nt: TGTGCCAGCAGTTATATGGGGACAGGGGTTGAGCAGTTCTTC
clone_size: many
j_call: TRBJ2-1
d_call: TRBD1
cdr3_length: 14
v_call: TRBV6-5

cdr3_aa: CASRRRENTGELFF
cdr3_nt: TGTGCCAGCAGACGCCGGGAGAACACCGGGGAGCTGTTTTTT
clone_size: .
j_call: TRBJ2-2
d_call: .
cdr3_length: 14
v_call: TRBV7-9

cdr3_aa: CASSRGQGYNEQFF
cdr3_nt: TGTGCCAGTAGTAGGGGACAGGGGTACAATGAGCAGTTCTTC
clone_size: many
j_call: TRBJ2-1
d_call: TRBD1
cdr3_length: 14
v_call: TRBV19

cdr3_aa: CASSLTAAARVAFF
cdr3_nt: TGTGCCAGCAGCCTTACGGCAGCAGCAAGGGTAGCTTTCTTT
clone_size: many
j_call: TRBJ1-1
d_call: .
cdr3_length: 14
v_call: TRBV7-3

cdr3_aa: CSVYGGIYGYTF
cdr3_nt: TGCAGCGTTTATGGAGGGATCTATGGCTACACCTTC
clone_size: few
j_call: TRBJ1-2
d_call: .
cdr3_length: 12
v_call: TRBV29-1

cdr3_aa: CASSPSQAGEKLFF
cdr3_nt: TGTGCCAGCTCACCGTCTCAAGCAGGTGAAAAACTGTTTTTT
clone_size: many
j_call: TRBJ1-4
d_call: .
cdr3_length: 14
v_call: TRBV18

cdr3_aa: CASSLMTDGQYF
cdr3_nt: TGTGCCAGCAGTTTAATGACTGACGGGCAGTACTTC
clone_size: many
j_call: TRBJ2-7
d_call: .
cdr3_length: 12
v_call: TRBV28

cdr3_aa: CASSQETYQPQHF
cdr3_nt: TGTGCCAGCAGCCAAGAAACATATCAGCCCCAGCATTTT
clone_size: many
j_call: TRBJ1-5
d_call: .
cdr3_length: 13
v_call: TRBV4-2

cdr3_aa: CASQSEYEQYF
cdr3_nt: TGTGCCAGCCAGTCCGAGTACGAGCAGTACTTC
clone_size: many
j_call: TRBJ2-7
d_call: .
cdr3_length: 11
v_call: TRBV28

cdr3_aa: CASRSPLPNRDEQYF
cdr3_nt: TGTGCCAGCCGAAGTCCTCTTCCTAACCGAGACGAGCAGTACTTC
clone_size: .
j_call: TRBJ2-7
d_call: .
cdr3_length: 15
v_call: TRBV6-1

cdr3_aa: CAWNRGTDTQYF
cdr3_nt: TGTGCCTGGAACAGGGGGACAGATACGCAGTATTTT
clone_size: .
j_call: TRBJ2-3
d_call: TRBD1
cdr3_length: 12
v_call: TRBV30

cdr3_aa: CASSPPERETQYF
cdr3_nt: TGTGCCAGCTCACCACCGGAGAGAGAGACCCAGTACTTC
clone_size: many
j_call: TRBJ2-5
d_call: .
cdr3_length: 13
v_call: TRBV18

cdr3_aa: CASSSNGGLDTQYF
cdr3_nt: TGTGCCAGCAGCTCTAACGGGGGGCTAGATACGCAGTATTTT
clone_size: .
j_call: TRBJ2-3
d_call: .
cdr3_length: 14
v_call: TRBV7-3

cdr3_aa: CASSLYTGEETQYF
cdr3_nt: TGTGCCAGCAGCTTATACACAGGGGAAGAGACCCAGTACTTC
clone_size: many
j_call: TRBJ2-5
d_call: TRBD1
cdr3_length: 14
v_call: TRBV11-2

cdr3_aa: CASSYEGTSSYEQYF
cdr3_nt: TGTGCCAGCAGCTACGAAGGAACAAGCTCCTACGAGCAGTACTTC
clone_size: many
j_call: TRBJ2-7
d_call: .
cdr3_length: 15
v_call: TRBV6-6

cdr3_aa: CAIGTADNSPLHF
cdr3_nt: TGTGCCATCGGGACAGCCGATAATTCACCCCTCCACTTT
clone_size: .
j_call: TRBJ1-6
d_call: TRBD1
cdr3_length: 13
v_call: TRBV10-3

cdr3_aa: CASNGAGSPNEQFF
cdr3_nt: TGTGCCAGCAACGGAGCGGGGTCGCCCAATGAGCAGTTCTTC
clone_size: many
j_call: TRBJ2-1
d_call: TRBD2
cdr3_length: 14
v_call: TRBV6-6

cdr3_aa: CASTMYNEQFF
cdr3_nt: TGTGCCAGCACTATGTACAATGAGCAGTTCTTC
clone_size: many
j_call: TRBJ2-1
d_call: .
cdr3_length: 11
v_call: TRBV6-2/TRBV6-3

cdr3_aa: CASSLDGNTGELFF
cdr3_nt: TGCGCCAGCAGCTTGGATGGAAACACCGGGGAGCTGTTTTTT
clone_size: .
j_call: TRBJ2-2
d_call: .
cdr3_length: 14
v_call: TRBV5-1

cdr3_aa: CATARRTTYEQYF
cdr3_nt: TGTGCCACCGCTCGCCGGACTACCTACGAGCAGTACTTC
clone_size: many
j_call: TRBJ2-7
d_call: .
cdr3_length: 13
v_call: TRBV19

cdr3_aa: CSARVSGRADEQFF
cdr3_nt: TGCAGTGCTAGAGTTAGCGGGAGGGCCGATGAGCAGTTCTTC
clone_size: many
j_call: TRBJ2-1
d_call: TRBD2
cdr3_length: 14
v_call: TRBV20-1

cdr3_aa: CASVKAGKNTGELFF
cdr3_nt: TGTGCCAGCGTCAAAGCGGGAAAGAACACCGGGGAGCTGTTTTTT
clone_size: many
j_call: TRBJ2-2
d_call: TRBD2
cdr3_length: 15
v_call: TRBV6-5

cdr3_aa: CSAISEREAWGPAHNEQFF
cdr3_nt: TGCAGTGCTATTTCAGAGCGGGAGGCCTGGGGGCCGGCCCACAATGAGCAGTTCTTC
clone_size: .
j_call: TRBJ2-1
d_call: TRBD2
cdr3_length: 19
v_call: TRBV20-1

cdr3_aa: CASSLTRPYNEQFF
cdr3_nt: TGTGCCAGCAGCTTGACCCGGCCGTACAATGAGCAGTTCTTC
clone_size: many
j_call: TRBJ2-1
d_call: .
cdr3_length: 14
v_call: TRBV11-2

cdr3_aa: CASSPAGANNEQFF
cdr3_nt: TGTGCCAGCTCACCAGCGGGGGCCAACAATGAGCAGTTCTTC
clone_size: many
j_call: TRBJ2-1
d_call: .
cdr3_length: 14
v_call: TRBV18

cdr3_aa: CASSGSNQPQHF
cdr3_nt: TGTGCCAGCTCAGGGAGTAATCAGCCCCAGCATTTT
clone_size: many
j_call: TRBJ1-5
d_call: .
cdr3_length: 12
v_call: TRBV12-3/TRBV12-4

cdr3_aa: CASRLRQGAEQYF
cdr3_nt: TGTGCCAGCAGGCTACGACAGGGGGCGGAGCAGTACTTC
clone_size: few
j_call: TRBJ2-7
d_call: TRBD1
cdr3_length: 13
v_call: TRBV6-5

cdr3_aa: CSARPLAGGPWNEQFF
cdr3_nt: TGCAGTGCTAGGCCCTTGGCGGGGGGGCCCTGGAATGAGCAGTTCTTC
clone_size: many
j_call: TRBJ2-1
d_call: TRBD2
cdr3_length: 16
v_call: TRBV20-1

cdr3_aa: CASSQDRGGGTDTQYF
cdr3_nt: TGTGCCAGCAGCCAAGACCGCGGGGGGGGCACAGATACGCAGTATTTT
clone_size: many
j_call: TRBJ2-3
d_call: TRBD2
cdr3_length: 16
v_call: TRBV4-2

cdr3_aa: CASTYQGAEGAYGYTF
cdr3_nt: TGTGCCAGCACCTACCAAGGGGCAGAGGGCGCCTATGGCTACACCTTC
clone_size: few
j_call: TRBJ1-2
d_call: .
cdr3_length: 16
v_call: TRBV28

cdr3_aa: CSARDGGEAGGAYNEQFF
cdr3_nt: TGCAGTGCTAGAGACGGTGGGGAAGCGGGAGGGGCCTACAATGAGCAGTTCTTC
clone_size: many
j_call: TRBJ2-1
d_call: TRBD2
cdr3_length: 18
v_call: TRBV20-1

cdr3_aa: CASSLAGLAISYEQYF
cdr3_nt: TGTGCCAGCAGCTTAGCGGGACTAGCGATATCCTACGAGCAGTACTTC
clone_size: many
j_call: TRBJ2-7
d_call: TRBD2
cdr3_length: 16
v_call: TRBV7-2

cdr3_aa: CASSQERVGYTEAFF
cdr3_nt: TGCGCCAGCAGCCAAGAACGGGTCGGTTACACTGAAGCTTTCTTT
clone_size: .
j_call: TRBJ1-1
d_call: .
cdr3_length: 15
v_call: TRBV4-3

cdr3_aa: CASSLRESSYEQYF
cdr3_nt: TGTGCCAGCAGCTTAAGAGAAAGCTCCTACGAGCAGTACTTC
clone_size: many
j_call: TRBJ2-7
d_call: .
cdr3_length: 14
v_call: TRBV7-2

cdr3_aa: CASSDRAQTNYGYTF
cdr3_nt: TGTGCCAGCAGTGACCGGGCCCAAACTAACTATGGCTACACCTTC
clone_size: many
j_call: TRBJ1-2
d_call: .
cdr3_length: 15
v_call: TRBV6-5

cdr3_aa: CSARDFNRAMETQYF
cdr3_nt: TGCAGTGCTAGAGATTTTAACAGGGCGATGGAGACCCAGTACTTC
clone_size: many
j_call: TRBJ2-5
d_call: .
cdr3_length: 15
v_call: TRBV20-1

cdr3_aa: CASLRPGFDEQFF
cdr3_nt: TGTGCCAGCCTGCGTCCAGGTTTTGATGAGCAGTTCTTC
clone_size: many
j_call: TRBJ2-1
d_call: .
cdr3_length: 13
v_call: TRBV6-2/TRBV6-3

cdr3_aa: CASSRADSYEQYF
cdr3_nt: TGTGCCAGCAGTAGGGCGGACTCCTACGAGCAGTACTTC
clone_size: .
j_call: TRBJ2-7
d_call: .
cdr3_length: 13
v_call: TRBV28

cdr3_aa: CASSLGYVWKTQYF
cdr3_nt: TGTGCCAGCAGCTTAGGTTACGTTTGGAAGACCCAGTACTTC
clone_size: many
j_call: TRBJ2-5
d_call: .
cdr3_length: 14
v_call: TRBV11-2

cdr3_aa: CASSWAVGGWAFF
cdr3_nt: TGTGCCAGCAGCTGGGCAGTGGGGGGTTGGGCTTTCTTT
clone_size: few
j_call: TRBJ1-1
d_call: .
cdr3_length: 13
v_call: TRBV7-2

cdr3_aa: CASSPLARDQPQHF
cdr3_nt: TGTGCCAGCTCACCCCTTGCGAGGGATCAGCCCCAGCATTTT
clone_size: many
j_call: TRBJ1-5
d_call: .
cdr3_length: 14
v_call: TRBV18

cdr3_aa: CSAGQGGNYGYTF
cdr3_nt: TGCAGTGCCGGACAGGGCGGTAACTATGGCTACACCTTC
clone_size: many
j_call: TRBJ1-2
d_call: TRBD1
cdr3_length: 13
v_call: TRBV20-1

cdr3_aa: CASRGLAAPYEQYF
cdr3_nt: TGTGCCAGCAGGGGCCTGGCCGCGCCCTACGAGCAGTACTTC
clone_size: few
j_call: TRBJ2-7
d_call: .
cdr3_length: 14
v_call: TRBV5-6

cdr3_aa: CASSKRTSGGADTQYF
cdr3_nt: TGTGCCAGCAGTAAACGGACTAGCGGAGGGGCAGATACGCAGTATTTT
clone_size: many
j_call: TRBJ2-3
d_call: TRBD2
cdr3_length: 16
v_call: TRBV6-1

cdr3_aa: CASSRVAHASSYNEQFF
cdr3_nt: TGTGCCAGTAGTCGGGTAGCCCACGCCAGCTCCTACAATGAGCAGTTCTTC
clone_size: many
j_call: TRBJ2-1
d_call: .
cdr3_length: 17
v_call: TRBV19

cdr3_aa: CASSLPGQGVFAGELFF
cdr3_nt: TGTGCCAGCAGCTTACCGGGACAGGGAGTATTTGCCGGGGAGCTGTTTTTT
clone_size: few
j_call: TRBJ2-2
d_call: TRBD1
cdr3_length: 17
v_call: TRBV7-9

cdr3_aa: CSARDRGTEAFF
cdr3_nt: TGCAGTGCTAGGGACAGGGGCACTGAAGCTTTCTTT
clone_size: many
j_call: TRBJ1-1
d_call: TRBD1
cdr3_length: 12
v_call: TRBV20-1